This T cell receptor (beta chain) was identified in a study of T cell clonotyping in hematopoietic cell transplantation. Study-level findings and limits: Higher Inverse Simpson Index values in graft donor and pretransplant recipient predicted broader posttransplant TCR diversity. Without cell sorting, CD4 versus CD8 contributions remain unresolved. At the given depth, recipient repertoires were over 95% de novo clonotypes. Recipient TCR diversity dropped after transplant; expanded clonotypes rose from day 30 to 180.

The germline V gene encodes CDR1 SNHLY and CDR2 FYNNEI. The CDR3 has 12 amino acids. The V gene lost 8 bases and the J gene lost 4 bases, with 8 bases spanning the gap. Assay: immunoSEQ multiplex PCR; the TCRdb copy retains only in-frame clones and omits some. The repertoire holds roughly 42,000 clones, approximately 94% seen once, with around 0.85% in the top ten. Comment on this clone: Antigen specificity is unknown.

The TCR comes from a woman aged 50 to 60 in good health. Some clones in this sample may be carry-over from other donors' samples. What was sequenced was peripheral blood mononuclear cells. The rearrangement joins TRBV2 to TRBJ2-2; no reliable D call. The DNA for the CDR3 is TGTGCCAGCTTGTGGGTCACCGGGGAGCTGTTTTTT. This translates into CASLWVTGELFF.